Below are 2 T cell receptor beta chains sequenced from a single sample in a study of CD8 T cells in ankylosing spondylitis. From the 5' RACE reads, TCRdb called clonotypes with MiXCR, one entry per CDR3 protein. Of under 150,000 distinct CDR3 sequences in the sample, 9.3% were seen once. Sequenced input: blood, either unsorted or a sorted T cell fraction (not recorded which). These receptors were collected from a male donor with ankylosing spondylitis or in good health (not recorded which).

In DNA, the CDR3 is TGTGCCAGCAGACCCGGGACTAGCGGGAGGATTGGTGAGCAGTTCTTC. Residues: CASRPGTSGRIGEQFF. The genes are TRBV27 and TRBJ2-1; 15 bases align to TRBD2. The CDR3 is 16 residues long. Germline V gene data show CDR1 as MNHEY and CDR2 as SMNVEV (reference sequence). V lost 6 bases, J lost 9 bases, and 9 bases stayed unmatched.

This clonotype was recorded many times. The chain is built from TRBV6-5 and TRBJ2-5; 14 bases are shared with TRBD2. Germline lookup yields CDR1 MNHEY and CDR2 SVGAGI. The CDR3 covers 18 residues. Germline trimming cut 4 bases from V and 5 bases from J; bases unmatched to any gene: 12. The CDR3 protein is CASSWTPGLAGEGETQYF. Here the CDR3 DNA reads TGTGCCAGCAGTTGGACCCCGGGACTAGCGGGAGAAGGGGAGACCCAGTACTTC.